This T cell receptor (beta chain) was identified during a study of blood T cells in healthy people across ages. This clonotype has only a few counts. There are 16 residues in the CDR3. Germline V gives CDR1 SGHDT, CDR2 YYEEEE. PCR was performed a second time for 7 to 11 cycles using a sample-barcoded 5' primer and a J-beta primer mix. TCRdb fed the 5' RACE reads into MiXCR, producing one record per CDR3 protein. The sample consists of over a million distinct CDR3 sequences, about 25% of them appearing once. These same records also appear under a second study, on T cells of mothers and their children. That investigation notes: In related and unrelated pairs alike, thymic selection shapes TCR recombination output, with inherited differences minor.

The V gene is TRBV5-6, the J gene TRBJ2-5, with 9 nucleotides matching TRBD2. The J call is in doubt because the DNA end fits TRBJ2-1 better. Sequenced sample: blood. The sequence was obtained from a girl aged 2 to 10 in good health. The chain's CDR3 is CASSLATSGHYNEQFF. The CDR3 region has the DNA TGTGCCAGCAGCTTGGCGACTAGCGGACACTACAATGAGCAGTTCTTC.